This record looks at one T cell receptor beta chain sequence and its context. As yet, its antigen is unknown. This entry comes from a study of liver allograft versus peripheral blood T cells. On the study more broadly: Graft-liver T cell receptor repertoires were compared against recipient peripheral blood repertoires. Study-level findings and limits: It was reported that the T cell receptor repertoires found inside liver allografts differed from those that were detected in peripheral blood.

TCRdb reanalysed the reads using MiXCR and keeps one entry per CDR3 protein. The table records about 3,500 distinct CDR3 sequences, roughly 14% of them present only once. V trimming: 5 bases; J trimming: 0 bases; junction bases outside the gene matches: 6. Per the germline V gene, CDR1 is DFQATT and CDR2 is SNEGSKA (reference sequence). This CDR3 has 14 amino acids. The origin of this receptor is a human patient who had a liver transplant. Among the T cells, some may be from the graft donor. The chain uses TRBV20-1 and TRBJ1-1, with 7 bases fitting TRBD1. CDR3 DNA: TGCAGTGCTCCCCGGACAGGAATGAACACTGAAGCTTTCTTT. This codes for CSAPRTGMNTEAFF.